The present T cell receptor beta chain was sequenced within a study of early T cells in non-severe SARS-CoV-2 infection listed by TCRdb under 2021. About the investigation overall: TCR sequencing used bulk RNA from unsorted whole blood, so alpha and beta chains could not be paired.

A note on this clonotype: Its recognized antigen is unknown. A much larger clone sits a single nucleotide away, making a read error possible.

The library was produced with 5' RACE. Data came from a NextSeq 500. In the TCR library protocol, unique molecular identifiers were attached to individual cDNA molecules to correct for PCR bias and sequencing error. Both TCR alpha and beta chains were sequenced, and tight co-correlation was observed between alpha and beta sequence abundances in each sample. As for the authors' bioinformatics: Decombinator V4 was used to annotate the V gene, J gene and CDR3 of the TCR sequences. TCRs were defined as expanded if a significant change between any two time points was detected under a Poisson model with p below 0.0001. Abundances of TCRs were expressed as counts per million after normalisation to the total number of TCRs sequenced in each sample. VDJdb, accessed on 1 November 2021, was searched for TCRs annotated for CMV, EBV and SARS-CoV-2, and TCRs annotated for more than one antigen were excluded. TCRdb trimmed public reads at Q25 via fastp, called clones via MiXCR and kept in-frame beta chains. Each CDR3 protein gets just one entry, which takes the most common genes and DNA from the rows behind it. TCRdb's processing, not the study's, gives the V and J calls here. Within this sample are approximately 85,000 distinct CDR3 sequences, with around 12% of them counted one time only. The ten largest clones represent 5% to 8% of the sample.

The research as a whole found: VDJdb matching was skewed toward anti-spike CD8 responses, so virus-specific expansions were likely underestimated and private and CD4 specificities were missed.

Set within a cohort of healthcare workers in London, UK, this nested case-control study involved weekly PCR testing of nasopharyngeal swabs along with blood sampling. Healthcare workers were recruited during the week of the UK lockdown, between 23 and 31 March 2020, and followed weekly for up to about 15 weeks. The origin of this receptor is an adult who was a healthcare worker with PCR-confirmed SARS-CoV-2 infection or an uninfected control (not recorded which). The sample comprised whole blood.

The CDR3 protein: CASSPQEMNTEAYF. In nucleotide form, the sequence is TGTGCCAGCAGCCCACAGGAGATGAACACTGAAGCTTACTTT. The chain uses TRBV7-6 and TRBJ1-1, and the D gene may be TRBD1, 5 bases matching. The CDR3 covers 14 residues, taking in both the cysteine and the phenylalanine. Here the CDR3 DNA is all that survives: 42 bases in frame from base 1. As encoded in the germline V gene, CDR1 is SGHVS while CDR2 is FNYEAQ.